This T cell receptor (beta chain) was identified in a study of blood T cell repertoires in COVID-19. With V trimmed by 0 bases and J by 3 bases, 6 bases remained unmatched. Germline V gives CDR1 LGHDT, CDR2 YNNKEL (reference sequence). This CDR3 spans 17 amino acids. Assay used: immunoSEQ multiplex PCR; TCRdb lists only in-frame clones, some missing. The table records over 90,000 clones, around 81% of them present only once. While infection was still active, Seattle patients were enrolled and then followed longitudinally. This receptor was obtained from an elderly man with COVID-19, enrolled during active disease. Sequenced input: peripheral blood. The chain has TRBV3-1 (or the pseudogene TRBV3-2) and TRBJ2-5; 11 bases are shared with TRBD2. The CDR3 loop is CASSQEGVTSGEETQYF. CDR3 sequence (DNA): TGTGCCAGCAGCCAAGAAGGGGTGACTAGCGGGGAAGAGACCCAGTACTTC.